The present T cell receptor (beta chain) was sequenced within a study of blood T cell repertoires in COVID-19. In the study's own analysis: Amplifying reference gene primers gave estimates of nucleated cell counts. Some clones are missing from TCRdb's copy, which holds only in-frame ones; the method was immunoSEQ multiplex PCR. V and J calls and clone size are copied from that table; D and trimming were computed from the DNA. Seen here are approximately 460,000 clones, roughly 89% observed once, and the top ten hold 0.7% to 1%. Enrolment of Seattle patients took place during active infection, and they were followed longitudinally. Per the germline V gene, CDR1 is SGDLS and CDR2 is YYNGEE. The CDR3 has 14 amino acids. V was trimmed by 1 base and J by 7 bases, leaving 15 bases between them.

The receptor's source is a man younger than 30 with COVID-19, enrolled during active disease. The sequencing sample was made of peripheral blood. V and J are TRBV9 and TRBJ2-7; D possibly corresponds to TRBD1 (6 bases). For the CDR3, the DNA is TGTGCCAGCAGCGTATCCACAGGGCTGCGGGAGCAGTACTTC. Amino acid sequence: CASSVSTGLREQYF. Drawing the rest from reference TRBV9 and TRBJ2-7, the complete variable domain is DSGVTQTPKHLITATGQRVTLRCSPRSGDLSVYWYQQSLDQGLQFLIQYYNGEERAKGNILERFSAQQFPDLHSELNLSSLELGDSALYFCASSVSTGLREQYFGPGTRLTVT.